Following are 26 T cell receptor beta chains from one sample sequenced in a study of control samples from healthy donors and cancer patients. Sequenced by immunoSEQ multiplex PCR; TCRdb stores in-frame clones only, minus some. This table holds about 150,000 clones, approximately 90% found once. The sample comprised blood. All receptors come from a woman aged 30 to 39 in good health.

This clone was observed once. This sequence joins TRBV3-1 (or the pseudogene TRBV3-2) and TRBJ1-5, with TRBD1 identical over 7 bases. The J segment lost 4 bases and the V segment lost 4 bases, leaving 4 bases of the junction unmatched. This CDR3 comprises 14 residues. Germline lookup yields CDR1 LGHDT and CDR2 YNNKEL (reference sequence). DNA for the CDR3: TGTGCCAGCAGCCGGACAGGCCCTAATCAGCCCCAGCATTTT. Amino acids: CASSRTGPNQPQHF.

This chain connects TRBV5-1 to TRBJ2-3; D is unresolved. Germline V lookup: CDR1 SGHRS, CDR2 YFSETQ. The V gene lost 2 bases and the J gene lost 0 bases, with 13 bases spanning the gap. The CDR3 runs to 16 residues. The CDR3 nucleotides read TGCGCCAGCAGCTTCGGAATGGGGTCTAGCACAGATACGCAGTATTTT. As protein: CASSFGMGSSTDTQYF.

V gene TRBV5-4 combines with J gene TRBJ1-1; D unresolved. This CDR3 comprises 11 residues. The V and J ends lost 2 bases and 6 bases respectively, with 5 bases between them. CDR1 is SGHNT and CDR2 is YYREEE in the germline V gene (reference sequence). Here the CDR3 DNA reads TGTGCCAGCAGCTTCGGTTCTGAAGCTTTCTTT. Residues: CASSFGSEAFF.

The V gene is TRBV2, the J gene TRBJ2-7; weak D call: TRBD2 (6 bases). The CDR3 is made up of 15 amino acids. Looked up from germline, CDR1 is SNHLY and CDR2 is FYNNEI. Trimming removed 6 bases from V and 1 base from J, with 16 bases in between. CDR3 amino acids: CASSLTAGRSYEQYF. CDR3 coding DNA: TGTGCCAGCAGCCTGACAGCTGGGAGGTCCTACGAGCAGTACTTC.

CDR3 bases: TGTGCCTGGAGTGTACCGTCACTGAACACTGAAGCTTTCTTT. It codes for CAWSVPSLNTEAFF. This rearrangement joins TRBV30 to TRBJ1-1, with unresolved D. Looked up from germline, CDR1 is GTSNPN and CDR2 is SVGIG (reference sequence). The germline V and J ends were trimmed by 0 bases and 0 bases, with 8 bases remaining between them. CDR3 length equals 14 residues.

The genes are TRBV5-1 and TRBJ2-7, with D tentatively TRBD1 (6 bases). The V gene lost 4 bases and the J gene lost 5 bases, with 16 bases spanning the gap. This CDR3 spans 14 amino acids. Germline CDR1 is SGHRS and CDR2 is YFSETQ. In DNA, the CDR3 is TGCGCCAGCAGCCAGACTGACAGGTACGACGAGCAGTACTTC. Its translation is CASSQTDRYDEQYF.

This clone was found once. In nucleotides, the CDR3 is TGTGCCAGCAGCCAGGGGGGGTTAAGTTCACCCCTCCACTTT. This translates into CASSQGGLSSPLHF. The chain carries TRBV9 and TRBJ1-6; 7 bases are shared with TRBD1. Germline values: CDR1 SGDLS, CDR2 YYNGEE. The junction had 7 bases not matched to a gene; V was cut back by 4 bases and J by 9 bases. The CDR3 runs 14 residues.

V gene TRBV19 combines with J gene TRBJ1-5, with D unclear. The germline V and J ends were trimmed by 1 base and 3 bases, with 4 bases remaining between them. The CDR3 sequence is 13 residues long. Germline CDR1 LNHDA, CDR2 SQIVND (reference sequence). The CDR3 loop reads CASSIAVNQPQHF. CDR3 nucleotide sequence: TGTGCCAGTAGTATAGCCGTCAATCAGCCCCAGCATTTT.

The chain uses TRBV7-3 and TRBJ2-1, with TRBD2 matching over 11 bases. The CDR3 consists of 16 residues. Trimming removed 4 bases from V and 3 bases from J; junction bases left unmatched: 5. The V gene's germline CDR1 is SGHTA and CDR2 FQGTGA. The CDR3 loop reads CASSSLSGRGYNEQFF. The CDR3 nucleotides are TGTGCCAGCAGCTCCCTTAGCGGGAGGGGCTACAATGAGCAGTTCTTC.

The chain recombines TRBV19 with TRBJ2-2, with 8 bases that match TRBD1. Per germline, CDR1 LNHDA and CDR2 SQIVND (reference sequence). Trimming removed 8 bases from V and 1 base from J; junction bases left unmatched: 3. The CDR3 has 14 amino acids. CDR3 amino acids: CASRQGRNTGELFF. In DNA form, the CDR3 reads TGTGCCAGTCGACAGGGGCGGAACACCGGGGAGCTGTTTTTT.

The chain carries TRBV28 and TRBJ1-1; D not certain. Trimming cost V 6 bases and J 7 bases, with 15 bases left between them. The CDR3 length is 13 residues. From germline, CDR1 is MDHEN and CDR2 SYDVKM. In nucleotides, the CDR3 is TGTGCCAGCAGGCCCATAGGCGCCCTTGAAGCTTTCTTT. As protein: CASRPIGALEAFF.

The V gene is TRBV12-5, the J gene TRBJ1-5, with a tentative D call TRBD1 (5 bases). This CDR3 has 16 residues. Germline V gives CDR1 LGHNT, CDR2 FRNRAP. The V end lost 0 bases, the J end lost 5 bases, and 14 bases lay between the germline ends. The CDR3 DNA is TGTGCTAGTGGTTTGGTATTGGGCAGGGCTGATCAGCCCCAGCATTTT. Protein product: CASGLVLGRADQPQHF.

This chain links TRBV27 with TRBJ2-2; D is unclear. CDR1 and CDR2 from the germline V gene are MNHEY and SMNVEV (reference sequence). The CDR3 runs 14 residues. Trimming stripped 2 bases from V and 6 bases from J, with 10 bases between. The CDR3 is CASSLTGFSGELFF. The CDR3 DNA follows: TGTGCCAGCAGTTTAACCGGGTTCTCCGGGGAGCTGTTTTTT.

The chain recombines TRBV6-5 with TRBJ2-5; 7 nucleotides line up with TRBD2. V trimming: 0 bases; J trimming: 6 bases; junction bases outside the gene matches: 10. From germline, CDR1 is MNHEY and CDR2 SVGAGI. The CDR3 has 16 amino acids. The CDR3 DNA is TGTGCCAGCAGTTACTCGGGGGATAGCGGGTGGAAGACCCAGTACTTC. Amino acids: CASSYSGDSGWKTQYF.

J is TRBJ1-1 and V is TRBV27; 9 nucleotides align to TRBD1. Trimming took 3 bases from V and 6 from J; bases not matched to a gene: 5. CDR1 is MNHEY, CDR2 SMNVEV, per germline (reference sequence). This CDR3 comprises 14 residues. This CDR3 is CASSLGTGLAEAFF. CDR3 sequence (DNA): TGTGCCAGCAGTTTGGGGACAGGGCTGGCTGAAGCTTTCTTT.

V gene TRBV7-9 combines with J gene TRBJ2-2, with 9 nucleotides matching TRBD2. This CDR3 has 16 residues. V was clipped by 5 bases and J by 1 base; unmatched bases: 5. From germline, CDR1 is SEHNR and CDR2 FQNEAQ (reference sequence). The chain's CDR3 is CASSPPTSGNTGELFF. The CDR3 DNA sequence: TGTGCCAGCAGCCCTCCGACTAGCGGGAACACCGGGGAGCTGTTTTTT. The full variable domain, with the rest looked up from reference TRBV7-9 and TRBJ2-2, is DTGVSQNPRHKITKRGQNVTFRCDPISEHNRLYWYRQTLGQGPEFLTYFQNEAQLEKSRLLSDRFSAERPKGSFSTLEIQRTEQGDSAMYLCASSPPTSGNTGELFFGEGSRLTVL.

The chain employs TRBV5-4 and TRBJ1-2; 9 bases map to TRBD1. The CDR3 is 16 residues long. V shed 5 bases, J shed 5 bases, and the junction held 13 bases outside the gene matches. Germline V gene data show CDR1 as SGHNT and CDR2 as YYREEE (reference sequence). The CDR3 region is CASRPPGQGLSYGYTF. As DNA, the CDR3 is TGTGCCAGCAGGCCGCCGGGACAGGGTTTATCGTATGGCTACACCTTC.

The chain couples TRBV5-6 to TRBJ2-7, with TRBD1 matching 7 bases. Germline assignment: CDR1 SGHDT and CDR2 YYEEEE. There are 14 residues in the CDR3. J gave up 4 bases and V 2 bases, and 6 bases lay outside the gene matches. The DNA of the CDR3 is TGTGCCAGCAGCTTTTTGACAGGGATGTACGAGCAGTACTTC. The encoded protein is CASSFLTGMYEQYF.

The J gene is TRBJ2-7, the V gene TRBV5-1; 9 bases match TRBD1. The length of the CDR3 is 16 residues. In germline, CDR1 is SGHRS, CDR2 YFSETQ. After removal of 4 bases from V and 2 bases from J, the junction contained 10 bases not matched to a gene. The CDR3 coding sequence is TGCGCCAGCAGCCCTGGGACAGGGCACCTTCCCTACGAGCAGTACTTC. Its protein product is CASSPGTGHLPYEQYF.

The chain combines TRBV20-1 with TRBJ1-5, with D possibly TRBD1 on 6 matching bases. In germline, CDR1 is DFQATT, CDR2 SNEGSKA (reference sequence). Trimming took off 3 bases at V and 10 bases at J, with 13 bases between the two ends. CDR3 length: 12 residues. The CDR3, as DNA: TGCAGTGCTAGTACAGGGCCGGATCCCCAGCATTTT. This gives the protein CSASTGPDPQHF.

V usage is TRBV27 and J usage is TRBJ1-1; TRBD1 matches at 7 bases. Germline loops: CDR1 MNHEY, CDR2 SMNVEV (reference sequence). V was clipped by 5 bases and J by 5 bases; unmatched bases: 8. The CDR3 is made up of 14 amino acids. DNA for the CDR3: TGTGCCAGCAGTGTAGGACAGGCGAGGACTGAAGCTTTCTTT. Its translation is CASSVGQARTEAFF.

The chain has TRBV6-5 and TRBJ2-7; possible D gene TRBD2, 6 bases. Germline CDR1 reads MNHEY; CDR2 reads SVGAGI. Deletions cut 0 bases from V and 0 bases from J, with 9 bases between. CDR3 size: 15 residues. The CDR3 DNA sequence: TGTGCCAGCAGTTACTCGGGCGGGAACTCCTACGAGCAGTACTTC. Protein product: CASSYSGGNSYEQYF.

The V call is TRBV19, the J call TRBJ2-1; the D is unclear. Germline CDR1 LNHDA, CDR2 SQIVND (reference sequence). The length of the CDR3 is 15 residues. V was cut by 4 bases and J by 6 bases, with 16 bases left in between. CDR3 sequence: CASSNVQRLRNEQFF. The CDR3 bases are TGTGCCAGTAGTAACGTCCAGAGACTCCGCAATGAGCAGTTCTTC. Based on the CDR3 plus reference TRBV19 and TRBJ2-1, the full variable domain is DGGITQSPKYLFRKEGQNVTLSCEQNLNHDAMYWYRQDPGQGLRLIYYSQIVNDFQKGDIAEGYSVSREKKESFPLTVTSAQKNPTAFYLCASSNVQRLRNEQFFGPGTRLTVL.

The genes are TRBV19 and TRBJ1-6; D is unresolved. V lost 0 bases and J lost 8, with 17 bases in between. Germline V CDR1 and CDR2: LNHDA, SQIVND (reference sequence). The CDR3 spans 17 residues. The CDR3 DNA sequence: TGTGCCAGTAGTATAGACGGAGATTCGCTACCTCATTCACCCCTCCACTTT. Its protein is CASSIDGDSLPHSPLHF.

The chain combines TRBV14 with TRBJ2-1; 10 bases line up with TRBD2. The CDR3 length is 16 residues. CDR1 and CDR2 (germline): SGHDN, FVKESK. V dropped 5 bases and J dropped 7; count of bases not matched to a gene: 11. The CDR3 region has the DNA TGTGCCAGCAGCTTTCGTAGCGGGAGGATAAAAAATGAGCAGTTCTTC. Translation gives CASSFRSGRIKNEQFF.

The chain recombines TRBV23-1 with TRBJ1-2, with D possibly being TRBD1 (5 bases). TRBV23-1 is an open reading frame, and its role is uncertain. The V gene lost 2 bases and the J gene lost 3 bases, with 16 bases spanning the gap. The CDR3 is made up of 16 amino acids. The CDR3 region has the DNA TGCGCCAGCAGTCAAAAAAAGGGATTACAGGACTATGGCTACACCTTC. Translating it yields CASSQKKGLQDYGYTF.